These 18 T cell receptor beta chains share one sample of origin, sequenced in a study of regulatory T cells in long-lasting Graves disease (dated by TCRdb to the early 2020s). The time point label corresponds to: persistent/refractory GD, antithyroid drugs over 5 years with positive TRAb. RNA was extracted from PBMCs in TRIzol for both TCR sequencing and RNA sequencing. The library relied on multiplex PCR. Reads for this sample came from an Illumina HiSeq 4000. To build TCR beta libraries, CDR3 regions were amplified by Arm-PCR using iRepertoire HTBI primers. TCRdb reran the public reads through fastp at Q25 and MiXCR, keeping productive beta chains. Entries are consolidated by CDR3 protein sequence, retaining the most common genes and DNA. Present in this sample are about 400,000 distinct CDR3 sequences, less than 25% of which were seen just once. The top ten constitute about a fifth of the sample.

Here the sequenced sample was peripheral blood mononuclear cells (PBMCs), taken when the disease was refractory, from a patient treated with antithyroid drugs. The receptors shown here come from a female donor with Graves disease.

This clonotype was counted only a few times. The chain employs TRBV20-1 and TRBJ2-7, with D tentatively TRBD2 (6 bases). The ends were cut back, 6 bases at V and 9 bases at J, with 21 bases in the middle. Germline V gene lookup returns CDR1 DFQATT and CDR2 SNEGSKA (reference sequence). The CDR3 extends over 13 amino acids. The CDR3 coding sequence is TGCAGTGCCAATAGCGGCGACGTGTCGGGGCAGTACTTC. Its translation is CSANSGDVSGQYF.

This clonotype was observed a few times. The chain recombines TRBV5-4 with TRBJ1-1; TRBD1 aligns across 8 bases. The CDR3 length is 16 residues. V was pared by 1 base and J by 0 bases, with 5 bases of the junction left unmatched. Germline CDR1 SGHNT, CDR2 YYREEE (reference sequence). The CDR3: CASSLTGGAVNTEAFF. CDR3 nucleotides: TGTGCCAGCAGCTTGACAGGGGGAGCGGTGAACACTGAAGCTTTCTTT.

This clonotype was counted between two and nine times. This chain joins TRBV20-1 and TRBJ2-7; D possibly corresponds to TRBD1 (5 bases). Germline V gives CDR1 DFQATT, CDR2 SNEGSKA (reference sequence). Between the trimmed V and J ends, which lost 3 bases and 0 bases, there was a span of 18 bases. The CDR3 has 16 amino acids. The CDR3 coding sequence is TGCAGTGCTAGCGACCAGGGCTTTGGGAACTCCTACGAGCAGTACTTC. Translated, it gives CSASDQGFGNSYEQYF.

This clonotype was found many times. This chain links TRBV6-1 with TRBJ2-7, with 8 positions matching TRBD2. The germline V gene encodes CDR1 MNHNS and CDR2 SASEGT. J was trimmed by 5 bases and V by 7 bases; bases with no gene match: 7. The CDR3 is 13 amino acids. CDR3 sequence: CASMIAGLNEQYF. The CDR3 DNA follows: TGTGCCAGCATGATAGCGGGATTGAACGAGCAGTACTTC.

The genes are TRBV3-1 and TRBJ2-7; D is possibly TRBD2 (5 bases). Trimming took 5 bases from V and 6 from J, leaving 20 bases between them. The CDR3 extends over 15 amino acids. Germline V gene lookup returns CDR1 LGHDT and CDR2 YNNKEL (reference sequence). CDR3 loop: CASSTHLGPTSEQYF. CDR3 DNA: TGTGCCAGCAGCACCCACCTAGGCCCTACTAGCGAGCAGTACTTC.

The rearrangement links TRBV6-2 or TRBV6-3 to TRBJ2-7; 13 nucleotides match TRBD2. CDR3 length: 16 amino acids. J gave up 2 bases and V 2 bases, and 3 bases lay outside the gene matches. Germline V gives CDR1 MNHEY, CDR2 SVGEGT. The CDR3 bases are TGTGCCAGCAGTTACAGGGGACTAGCGGGAACCTACGAGCAGTACTTC. Residues: CASSYRGLAGTYEQYF.

This clonotype was counted at least ten times. The chain couples TRBV27 to TRBJ1-1; D remains unclear. Germline V gene data show CDR1 as MNHEY and CDR2 as SMNVEV (reference sequence). This CDR3 spans 10 amino acids. The germline V and J ends were trimmed by 8 bases and 3 bases, with 4 bases remaining between them. DNA for the CDR3: TGTGCCAGCGGATACACTGAAGCTTTCTTT. This codes for CASGYTEAFF.

This clonotype was detected ten times or more. The chain joins TRBV2 to TRBJ1-5; D may be TRBD1 (5 bases). With 6 bases removed from V and 0 bases from J, the gap between germline ends came to 12 bases. This CDR3 spans 15 amino acids. Germline V gene lookup returns CDR1 SNHLY and CDR2 FYNNEI. The chain's CDR3 is CASRETESSNQPQHF. CDR3 bases: TGTGCCAGCAGAGAGACAGAGTCTAGCAATCAGCCCCAGCATTTT.

This clonotype was seen only a few times. The chain recombines TRBV6-1 with TRBJ2-5, with D possibly matching TRBD2 (5 bases). The germline V gene encodes CDR1 MNHNS and CDR2 SASEGT. V was pared by 7 bases and J by 4 bases, with 16 bases between. This CDR3 contains 14 residues. The CDR3 here is CASTPTGSPETQYF. The CDR3 DNA reads TGTGCCAGCACTCCAACGGGGAGTCCAGAGACCCAGTACTTC.

At least ten counts were recorded for this clonotype. The chain carries TRBV7-2 and TRBJ2-7, with 8 bases aligning to TRBD1. This CDR3 is 14 amino acids long. The germline V gene has CDR1 SGHTA and CDR2 FQGNSA. Trimming removed 4 bases from V and 2 bases from J; junction bases left unmatched: 4. CDR3 residues: CASSSGQGTYEQYF. Here the CDR3 DNA reads TGTGCCAGCAGCTCCGGACAGGGAACCTACGAGCAGTACTTC.

J is TRBJ2-7 and V is TRBV4-1; 9 bases are a match to TRBD1. The V gene end was trimmed by 1 base and the J gene end by 7 bases; junction bases not matched to a gene: 14. Per the germline V gene, CDR1 is MGHRA and CDR2 is YSYEKL. The CDR3 extends over 17 amino acids. CDR3 sequence: CASSQVGQGFTSREQYF. Written as DNA, the CDR3 is TGCGCCAGCAGCCAAGTGGGACAGGGCTTTACGAGTAGGGAGCAGTACTTC.

This sequence joins TRBV7-9 and TRBJ2-3; D remains unclear. Trimming pared 0 bases from V and 2 bases from J, leaving 9 bases between. Germline V gene sequence: CDR1 SEHNR, CDR2 FQNEAQ (reference sequence). The CDR3 sequence is 15 residues long. The CDR3 is CASSLALPTTDTQYF. DNA for the CDR3: TGTGCCAGCAGCTTAGCTCTGCCAACCACAGATACGCAGTATTTT. Full variable domain (rest looked up from reference TRBV7-9 and TRBJ2-3): DTGVSQNPRHKITKRGQNVTFRCDPISEHNRLYWYRQTLGQGPEFLTYFQNEAQLEKSRLLSDRFSAERPKGSFSTLEIQRTEQGDSAMYLCASSLALPTTDTQYFGPGTRLTVL.

The V call is TRBV11-2, the J call TRBJ2-5, with D perhaps TRBD1 (8 bases). Germline-derived CDR1 and CDR2 are SGHAT and FQNNGV. V was shortened by 4 bases and J by 3 bases, with 12 bases between the two germline ends. The CDR3 is 14 residues long. CDR3 region: CASSWTGREETQYF. The CDR3 DNA reads TGTGCCAGCAGCTGGACAGGGAGGGAAGAGACCCAGTACTTC. Based on the CDR3 plus reference TRBV11-2 and TRBJ2-5, the full variable domain is EAGVAQSPRYKIIEKRQSVAFWCNPISGHATLYWYQQILGQGPKLLIQFQNNGVVDDSQLPKDRFSAERLKGVDSTLKIQPAKLEDSAVYLCASSWTGREETQYFGPGTRLLVL.

This rearrangement joins TRBV4-1 to TRBJ2-7, with 7 nucleotides matching TRBD1. Germline CDR1 MGHRA, CDR2 YSYEKL. Trimming took 1 base from V and 2 from J; bases not matched to a gene: 5. The CDR3 runs 15 residues. The CDR3 reads CASSQGRDRAYEQYF. CDR3 sequence (DNA): TGCGCCAGCAGCCAAGGTCGGGACAGAGCCTACGAGCAGTACTTC.

This chain uses TRBV7-6 with TRBJ2-2; TRBD2 might be the D (5 bases). Trimming left V 1 base short and J 6 bases short, with 15 bases between. CDR3 length: 16 residues. Looked up from germline, CDR1 is SGHVS and CDR2 is FNYEAQ. The CDR3 here is CASSLVIGVDPGELFF. CDR3 nucleotide sequence: TGTGCCAGCAGCTTAGTTATCGGGGTGGACCCCGGGGAGCTGTTTTTT.

The chain carries TRBV6-2 or TRBV6-3 and TRBJ1-5; TRBD1 might be the D (6 bases). V lost 4 bases to trimming and J lost 6 bases, with 10 bases between them. CDR1 is MNHEY and CDR2 is SVGEGT in the germline V gene. CDR3 size: 13 residues. The CDR3 DNA is TGTGCCAGCAGTTCCACAGGGTTTCAGCCCCAGCATTTT. Amino acids: CASSSTGFQPQHF.

Only a few counts were recorded for this clonotype. V and J are TRBV28 and TRBJ2-1; weak D call: TRBD2 (7 bases). Deletions cut 5 bases from V and 4 bases from J, with 21 bases between. CDR1 and CDR2 (germline): MDHEN, SYDVKM. This CDR3 spans 17 amino acids. Written as DNA, the CDR3 is TGTGCCAGCAGTCATCCCCCGAGGGGGGGCCAGTACAATGAGCAGTTCTTC. Its translation: CASSHPPRGGQYNEQFF.

The CDR3 here is CSVATGGAYQETQYF. CDR3 nucleotide sequence: TGCAGCGTTGCCACAGGGGGCGCCTACCAAGAGACCCAGTACTTC. The chain joins TRBV29-1 to TRBJ2-5, with 9 bases matching TRBD1. V shed 4 bases, J shed 0 bases, and the junction held 6 bases outside the gene matches. Germline V lookup: CDR1 SQVTM, CDR2 ANQGSEA. The CDR3 consists of 15 residues.